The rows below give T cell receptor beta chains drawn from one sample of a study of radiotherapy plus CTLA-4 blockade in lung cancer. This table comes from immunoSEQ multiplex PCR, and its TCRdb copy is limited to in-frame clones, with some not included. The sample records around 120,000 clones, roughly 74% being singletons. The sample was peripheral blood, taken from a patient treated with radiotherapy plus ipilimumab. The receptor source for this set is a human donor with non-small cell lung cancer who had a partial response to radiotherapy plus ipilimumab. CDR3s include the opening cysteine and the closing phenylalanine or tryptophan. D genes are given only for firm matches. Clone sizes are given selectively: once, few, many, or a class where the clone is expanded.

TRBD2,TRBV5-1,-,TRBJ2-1,TGCGCCAGCAGCTGGGGGAACGGCGGGAGTTCCTACAATGAGCAGTTCTTC,CASSWGNGGSSYNEQFF
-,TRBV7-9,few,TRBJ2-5,TGTGCCAGCAGCTCCGACAGGACCCAAGAGACCCAGTACTTC,CASSSDRTQETQYF
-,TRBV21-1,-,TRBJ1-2,TGTGCCAGCAGCAAAGATCGGGGTCCCTATGGCTACACCTTC,CASSKDRGPYGYTF
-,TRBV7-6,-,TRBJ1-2,TGTGCCAGCAGCCCCACAGGGAGGGGTTACTATGGCTACACCTTC,CASSPTGRGYYGYTF
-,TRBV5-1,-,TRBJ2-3,TGCGCCAGCAGCTCGGACTCAAGAGATACGCAGTATTTT,CASSSDSRDTQYF
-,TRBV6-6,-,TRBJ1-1,TGTGCCAGCAGTTACGGAGGGCCGCACACTGAAGCTTTCTTT,CASSYGGPHTEAFF
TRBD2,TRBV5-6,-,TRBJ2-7,TGTGCCAGCAGCTTGGCAGCGGGACGGCAATACGAGCAGTACTTC,CASSLAAGRQYEQYF
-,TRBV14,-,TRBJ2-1,TGTGCCAGCAGCCGGAGTAGCCCCTACAATGAGCAGTTCTTC,CASSRSSPYNEQFF
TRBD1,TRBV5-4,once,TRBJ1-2,TGTGCCAGCAGCCCCGACAGGGGGCGCGTTGGCTATGGCTACACCTTC,CASSPDRGRVGYGYTF
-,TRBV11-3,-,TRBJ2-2,TGTGCCAGCAGCTCTATGGCGGCGAACACCGGGGAGCTGTTTTTT,CASSSMAANTGELFF
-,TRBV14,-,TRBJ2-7,TGTGCCAGCAGCCAATTAGGGGGAACCTACGAGCAGTACTTC,CASSQLGGTYEQYF
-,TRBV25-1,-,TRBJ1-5,TGTGCCAGCAGTGAATCAATCCACAATCAGCCCCAGCATTTT,CASSESIHNQPQHF
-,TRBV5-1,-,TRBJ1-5,TGCGCCAGCAGCTTGGGATCTCTAGCGGGCAATCAGCCCCAGCATTTT,CASSLGSLAGNQPQHF
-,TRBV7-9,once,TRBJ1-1,TGTGCCAGCAGCTTAGAAGGGGGATGGACTGAAGCTTTCTTT,CASSLEGGWTEAFF
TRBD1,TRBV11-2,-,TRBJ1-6,TGTGCCAGCAGGTACCCCAACAGGGGCGGGAATTCACCCCTCCACTTT,CASRYPNRGGNSPLHF
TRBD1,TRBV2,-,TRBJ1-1,TGTGCCAGCAGTACAGGGGGCACTGAAGCTTTCTTT,CASSTGGTEAFF
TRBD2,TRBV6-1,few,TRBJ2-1,TGTGCCAGCAGTCGCGGGACTAGCGGAAACAATGAGCAGTTCTTC,CASSRGTSGNNEQFF
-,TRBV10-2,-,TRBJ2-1,TGCGCCAGCAACAGCGGATCCTACAATGAGCAGTTCTTC,CASNSGSYNEQFF
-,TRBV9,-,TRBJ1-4,TGTGCCAGCAGCAGCGGCGAGCGCGAAAAACTGTTTTTT,CASSSGEREKLFF
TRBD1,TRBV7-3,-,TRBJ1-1,TGTGCCAGCAGTTCACAGGGGGCGAACACTGAAGCTTTCTTT,CASSSQGANTEAFF
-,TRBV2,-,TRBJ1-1,TGTGCCAGCAGTGAAAGGGGGGGCATGAACACTGAAGCTTTCTTT,CASSERGGMNTEAFF
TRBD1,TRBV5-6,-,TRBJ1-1,TGTGCCAGCAGTTCGACGACAGGGCGTGAAGCTTTCTTT,CASSSTTGREAFF
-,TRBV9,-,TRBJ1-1,TGTGCCAGCAGCGTAGACTCTTTATACACTGAAGCTTTCTTT,CASSVDSLYTEAFF
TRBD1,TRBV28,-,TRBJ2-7,TGTGCCAGCAGTTTGGACAGGGGGTTCCCTTACGAGCAGTACTTC,CASSLDRGFPYEQYF
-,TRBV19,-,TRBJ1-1,TGTGCCAGTAGTACGGGTGGGGCAGGGACTGAAGCTTTCTTT,CASSTGGAGTEAFF
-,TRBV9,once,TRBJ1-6,TGTGCCAGCAGCGACGAATCGAGGAGGGGCGGGAATTCACCCCTCCACTTT,CASSDESRRGGNSPLHF
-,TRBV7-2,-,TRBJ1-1,TGTGCCAGCAGCTTAGAGCCAGGGGCCGGGACTGAAGCTTTCTTT,CASSLEPGAGTEAFF
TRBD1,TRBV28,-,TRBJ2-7,TGTGCCAGCAGTACGCCCACCGGGACAGGGGAACACTACGAGCAGTACTTC,CASSTPTGTGEHYEQYF
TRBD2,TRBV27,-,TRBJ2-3,TGTGCCAGCGACCCTCATCGCGGGAGCTTGAGCACAGATACGCAGTATTTT,CASDPHRGSLSTDTQYF
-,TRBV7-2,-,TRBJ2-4,TGTGCCAGCAGCCCAGGGTTTTCCAAAAACATTCAGTACTTC,CASSPGFSKNIQYF
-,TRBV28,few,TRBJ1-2,TGTGCCAGCAGTTTATGGGTGGACAGTCATGGCTACACCTTC,CASSLWVDSHGYTF
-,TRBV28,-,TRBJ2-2,TGTGCCAGCAGTTTAGTTATCGGGGAGCTGTTTTTT,CASSLVIGELFF
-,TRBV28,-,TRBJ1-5,TGTGCCAGCAGCCCGATTGCCCCAGATAAGAAAACAGGCAATCAGCCCCAGCATTTT,CASSPIAPDKKTGNQPQHF
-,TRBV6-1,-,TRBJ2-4,TGTGCCAGCAGCCACCAGAGGCTCGGCAAAAACATTCAGTACTTC,CASSHQRLGKNIQYF
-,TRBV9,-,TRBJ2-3,TGTGCCAGCAGCGCTGTCCCCCAGGGGATAACAGATACGCAGTATTTT,CASSAVPQGITDTQYF
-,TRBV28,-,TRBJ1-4,TGTGCCAGCAGGAAACCGACAGGACGGAATGAAAAACTGTTTTTT,CASRKPTGRNEKLFF
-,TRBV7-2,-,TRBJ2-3,TGTGCCAGCAGCGAGGCGGGGGCGGTAAATACGCAGTATTTT,CASSEAGAVNTQYF
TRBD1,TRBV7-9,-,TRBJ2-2,TGTGCCAGCAGCCGGGGACAGGGGGACACCGGGGAGCTGTTTTTT,CASSRGQGDTGELFF
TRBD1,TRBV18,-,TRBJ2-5,TGTGCCAGCACGACAGGGATGGGGGAGACCCAGTACTTC,CASTTGMGETQYF
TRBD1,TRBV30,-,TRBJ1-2,TGTGCCTGGACCCTTTTCGGACAGGGAGACCGCTTAACGAGGGGCTACACCTTC,CAWTLFGQGDRLTRGYTF
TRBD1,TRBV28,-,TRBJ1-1,TGTGCCAGCAGTGCTACAGGGGGCGGCACTGAAGCTTTCTTT,CASSATGGGTEAFF
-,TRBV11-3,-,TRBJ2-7,TGTGCCAGCAGCTTAGGGGGCGGAGTATCCCCCCGCGAGCAGTACTTC,CASSLGGGVSPREQYF
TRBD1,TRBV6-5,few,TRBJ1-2,TGTGCCAGCAGTTACTCCGGACAGGGCTATGGCTACACCTTC,CASSYSGQGYGYTF
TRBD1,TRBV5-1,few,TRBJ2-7,TGCGCCAGCAGCTTGGGACAGGGGGACCTGTACGAGCAGTACTTC,CASSLGQGDLYEQYF
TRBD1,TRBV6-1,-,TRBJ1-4,TGTGCCAGCAGTAGAGGGACAGGGGATGAAAAACTGTTTTTT,CASSRGTGDEKLFF
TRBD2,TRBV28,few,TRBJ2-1,TGTGCCAGCAGTCTTCGACTAGCGGGAGTTCGGGTAGCCTACAATGAGCAGTTCTTC,CASSLRLAGVRVAYNEQFF
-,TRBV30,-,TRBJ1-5,TGTGCCTGGAGCGAAAGCGGGGGGGTGGGTAGACAGCCCCAGCATTTT,CAWSESGGVGRQPQHF
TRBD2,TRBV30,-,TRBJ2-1,TGTGCCTGGGACCTAGCGGGTGAGGCCAATGAGCAGTTCTTC,CAWDLAGEANEQFF
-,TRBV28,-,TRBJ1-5,TGTGCCAGCACGACGGCCCTTGTCGGCCCGGAGGTTCGCAATCAGCCCCAGCATTTT,CASTTALVGPEVRNQPQHF
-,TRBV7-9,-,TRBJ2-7,TGTGCCAGCAGCTCCTACTACGAGCAGTACTTC,CASSSYYEQYF
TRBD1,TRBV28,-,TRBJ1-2,TGTGCCAGCAGCCGGGGACAGGGGGCGTTGGGCTACACCTTC,CASSRGQGALGYTF
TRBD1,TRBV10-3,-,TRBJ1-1,TGTGCCATCAGCCTGACAGGGGGTTATAGTCTGGCTGAAGCTTTCTTT,CAISLTGGYSLAEAFF
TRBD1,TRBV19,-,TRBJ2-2,TGTGCCAGTAGTATTGGGACAGGGGGCAAGACCGGGGAGCTGTTTTTT,CASSIGTGGKTGELFF
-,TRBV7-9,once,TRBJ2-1,TGTGCCAGCAGCTTAAAGTTGGGCGGGAATGAGCAGTTCTTC,CASSLKLGGNEQFF
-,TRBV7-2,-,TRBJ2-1,TGTGCCAGCAGCTTCTTACCCCCGGGATCGTACAATGAGCAGTTCTTC,CASSFLPPGSYNEQFF
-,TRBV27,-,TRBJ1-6,TGTGCCAGCAGTTTAGGTGGTGCTCCGGATAATTCACCCCTCCACTTT,CASSLGGAPDNSPLHF
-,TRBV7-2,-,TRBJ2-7,TGTGCCAGCAGCTTCTCGACTTATACCTACGAGCAGTACTTC,CASSFSTYTYEQYF
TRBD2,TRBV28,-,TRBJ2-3,TGTGCCAGCAGCGCTAGCGGGACAACTAGCACAGATACGCAGTATTTT,CASSASGTTSTDTQYF
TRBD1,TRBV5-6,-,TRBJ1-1,TGTGCCAGCAGCTTCTCTGCCCGGACAGGGGTACACACTGAAGCTTTCTTT,CASSFSARTGVHTEAFF